The clone carrying this T cell receptor (beta chain) was observed a handful of times. The antigen is undetermined. V trimming: 6 bases; J trimming: 6 bases; junction bases outside the gene matches: 10. CDR1 is MNHEY, CDR2 SVGEGT, per germline. CDR3 length equals 14 residues. This sample is drawn from a study of blood T cells in healthy people across ages. General study findings and limits: More naive CD4+ cells and higher diversity marked long-lived donors relative to aged donors.

Researchers isolated at least 6 million PBMCs per sample. For the second PCR, which ran for about 7 to 11 cycles, a sample-barcoded 5' primer and a J-beta primer mix were used. Carrying 12 random nucleotides, a template-switch adaptor labeled each individual cDNA molecule. TCRdb analysed the 5' RACE reads with MiXCR anew, one entry per CDR3 protein. The data hold over 600,000 distinct CDR3 sequences, with just over 55% observed a single time. The specimen was blood. The clonotype originates from a man aged 40-49 years in good health. The chain has TRBV6-2 or TRBV6-3 and TRBJ1-2; 7 nucleotides align to TRBD1. The CDR3 nucleotides read TGTGCCAGCAGCCCGCACGACAGGGTGGATGGCTACACCTTC. This sequence encodes CASSPHDRVDGYTF.